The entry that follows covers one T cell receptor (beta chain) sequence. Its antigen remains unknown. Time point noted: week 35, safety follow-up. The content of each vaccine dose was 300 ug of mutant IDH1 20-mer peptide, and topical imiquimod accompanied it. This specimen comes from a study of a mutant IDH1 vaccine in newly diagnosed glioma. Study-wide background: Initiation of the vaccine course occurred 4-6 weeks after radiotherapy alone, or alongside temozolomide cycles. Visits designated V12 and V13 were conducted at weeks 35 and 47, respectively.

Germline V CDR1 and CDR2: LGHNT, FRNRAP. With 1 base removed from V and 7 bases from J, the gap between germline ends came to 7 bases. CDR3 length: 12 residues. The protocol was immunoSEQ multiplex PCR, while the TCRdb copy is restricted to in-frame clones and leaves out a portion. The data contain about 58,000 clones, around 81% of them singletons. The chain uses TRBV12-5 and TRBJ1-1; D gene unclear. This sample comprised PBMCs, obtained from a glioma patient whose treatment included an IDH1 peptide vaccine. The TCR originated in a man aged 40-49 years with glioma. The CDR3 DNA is TGTGCTAGTGGTTTGGCCTACGGTGAAGCTTTCTTT. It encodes CASGLAYGEAFF. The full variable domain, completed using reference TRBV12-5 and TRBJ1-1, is DARVTQTPRHKVTEMGQEVTMRCQPILGHNTVFWYRQTMMQGLELLAYFRNRAPLDDSGMPKDRFSAEMPDATLATLKIQPSEPRDSAVYFCASGLAYGEAFFGQGTRLTVV.